This TCR beta chain emerged from a study of PD-1 blockade in classical Hodgkin lymphoma. Study-level information: Nivolumab dosing for patients was 3 mg/kg, administered intravenously every 2 weeks.

The table lists this clone with a count of one. The repertoire was sequenced with immunoSEQ multiplex PCR; TCRdb's copy has only in-frame clones and lacks some. The table includes just over 35,000 clones, around 63% detected once. This CDR3 is 13 amino acids long. Germline values: CDR1 LNHDA, CDR2 SQIVND (reference sequence). V shed 10 bases and J shed 3 bases, with 12 bases lying between them. Each of the patients experienced relapse following autologous stem cell transplantation, and their brentuximab vedotin exposure differed. The TCR sequence derives from a human donor with classical Hodgkin lymphoma. This chain uses TRBV19 with TRBJ1-4; possible D gene TRBD1, 5 bases. The starting material was peripheral blood mononuclear cells (PBMCs), obtained before the second cycle of nivolumab. The DNA of the CDR3 is TGTGCCACGGGGCGTAGGCCTAATGAAAAACTGTTTTTT. Encoded protein: CATGRRPNEKLFF.